These 18 T cell receptor beta chains were sequenced from one sample in a study of CD8 T cells in Susac syndrome. An input of about 0.5 to 1 ug of RNA was subjected to reverse transcription using random hexamers. MiXCR was run by TCRdb on the immunoSEQ multiplex PCR reads, yielding one entry per CDR3 protein. Of 150,000 to 200,000 distinct CDR3 sequences in the sample, 93% were seen once. Material: CD4+ T cells from PBMCs. Receptors were obtained from a human donor with multiple sclerosis.

V usage is TRBV10-2 and J usage is TRBJ1-1; tentatively, D is TRBD1 (6 bases). The ends were cut back, 3 bases at V and 1 base at J, with 12 bases in the middle. CDR1 is WSHSY and CDR2 is SAAADI in the germline V gene. The CDR3 covers 15 residues. CDR3 amino acids: CASSDRGGGNTEAFF. The CDR3 coding sequence is TGCGCCAGCAGTGATAGGGGGGGCGGGAACACTGAAGCTTTCTTT.

This clonotype was observed once. The chain employs TRBV3-1 and TRBJ1-1; 8 nucleotides agree with TRBD1. The CDR3 loop spans 12 amino acids. Per germline, CDR1 LGHDT and CDR2 YNNKEL (reference sequence). J was trimmed by 11 bases and V by 3 bases; bases with no gene match: 5. CDR3 bases: TGTGCCAGCAGCCACGGACAGGGTAGTGCTTTCTTT. Translated, it gives CASSHGQGSAFF.

The chain recombines TRBV5-4 with TRBJ2-3, with a possible D match to TRBD2 (6 bases). The length of the CDR3 is 13 residues. V dropped 5 bases and J dropped 3 bases, with 10 bases sitting between them. Germline V gene sequence: CDR1 SGHNT, CDR2 YYREEE (reference sequence). The CDR3 DNA reads as TGTGCCAGCAGGGAGGGGACGACAGATACGCAGTATTTT. Translating it yields CASREGTTDTQYF.

The chain uses TRBV20-1 and TRBJ2-3; TRBD2 aligns across 12 bases. The germline V gene has CDR1 DFQATT and CDR2 SNEGSKA (reference sequence). Trimming took 6 bases from V and 5 from J; bases not matched to a gene: 9. This CDR3 is built from 15 residues. The CDR3 DNA sequence: TGCAGTGCGCGGCTAGCGGGGGGGCATGGAGATACGCAGTATTTT. It encodes CSARLAGGHGDTQYF.

The chain employs TRBV20-1 and TRBJ2-3, with D possibly called TRBD1 or TRBD2 (5 bases each). V was clipped by 3 bases and J by 2 bases, with 18 bases between them. This CDR3 is built from 16 residues. Germline assignment: CDR1 DFQATT and CDR2 SNEGSKA (reference sequence). The CDR3 DNA follows: TGCAGTGCTAGGGATGTACTAGGGGATCACACAGATACGCAGTATTTT. Its protein is CSARDVLGDHTDTQYF.

The J gene is TRBJ1-6, the V gene TRBV5-1; 10 bases agree with TRBD1. CDR3 length: 16 amino acids. Trimming removed 0 bases from V and 9 bases from J; junction bases left unmatched: 6. The germline CDR1 and CDR2 sequences are SGHRS and YFSETQ. CDR3 sequence reads: CASSLGQGAGSSPLHF. The DNA of the CDR3 is TGCGCCAGCAGCTTGGGACAGGGGGCCGGGAGTTCACCCCTCCACTTT. Looking up the rest from reference TRBV5-1 and TRBJ1-6 gives the full variable domain: KAGVTQTPRYLIKTRGQQVTLSCSPISGHRSVSWYQQTPGQGLQFLFEYFSETQRNKGNFPGRFSGRQFSNSRSEMNVSTLELGDSALYLCASSLGQGAGSSPLHFGNGTRLTVT.

V and J are TRBV20-1 and TRBJ1-1, with D maybe TRBD1 (5 bases). The CDR3 spans 13 residues. Germline V gene data show CDR1 as DFQATT and CDR2 as SNEGSKA (reference sequence). Trimming removed 2 bases at V and 4 bases at J, with 11 bases between. This CDR3 is CSARISGGTEAFF. In DNA, the CDR3 is TGCAGTGCTAGAATATCGGGGGGCACTGAAGCTTTCTTT.

The chain couples TRBV29-1 to TRBJ2-5, with D hard to call. The CDR3 has 11 residues. Trimming shortened V by 3 bases and J by 0 bases, and 2 bases separated the two germline ends. The germline V gene has CDR1 SQVTM and CDR2 ANQGSEA. The DNA of the CDR3 is TGCAGCGTTGATAACCAAGAGACCCAGTACTTC. It is translated as CSVDNQETQYF. The variable domain in full, completed from reference TRBV29-1 and TRBJ2-5, reads SAVISQKPSRDICQRGTSLTIQCQVDSQVTMMFWYRQQPGQSLTLIATANQGSEATYESGFVIDKFPISRPNLTFSTLTVSNMSPEDSSIYLCSVDNQETQYFGPGTRLLVL.

V is TRBV12-3 or TRBV12-4 and J is TRBJ2-7, with D tentatively TRBD1 (6 bases). Trimming removed 5 bases at V and 4 bases at J, with 15 bases between. This CDR3 comprises 14 residues. CDR3 region: CASSPGTLTYEQYF. CDR3 coding DNA: TGTGCCAGCAGTCCCGGGACACTGACGTACGAGCAGTACTTC.

The J gene is TRBJ2-5, the V gene TRBV30; no clear D. The CDR3 runs to 13 residues. In germline, CDR1 is GTSNPN, CDR2 SVGIG (reference sequence). V dropped 2 bases and J dropped 5 bases, with 12 bases sitting between them. In DNA form, the CDR3 reads TGTGCCTGGAGTTCCCAGCCCAGGGAGACCCAGTACTTC. It yields the protein CAWSSQPRETQYF.

This chain uses TRBV4-2 with TRBJ1-1; the D is unclear. Trimming cost V 2 bases and J 1 base, with 5 bases left between them. Germline V gives CDR1 LGHNA, CDR2 YNFKEQ. CDR3 length: 13 residues. CDR3 residues: CASSQRANTEAFF. As DNA, the CDR3 is TGTGCCAGCAGCCAACGGGCGAACACTGAAGCTTTCTTT.

The V call is TRBV27, the J call TRBJ1-3; D ambiguous. Trimming shortened V by 6 bases and J by 0 bases, and 6 bases separated the two germline ends. Germline V gene data show CDR1 as MNHEY and CDR2 as SMNVEV (reference sequence). CDR3 length: 13 residues. This CDR3 reads CASRQNSGNTIYF. The CDR3 DNA sequence: TGTGCCAGCAGGCAGAACTCTGGAAACACCATATATTTT.

Comment on this clonotype: One end of the junction is discordant with germline, which a read error may explain. The chain carries TRBV18 and TRBJ2-5; D is uncertain. This CDR3 is built from 15 residues. From germline, CDR1 is KGHSH and CDR2 LQKENI. The CDR3 bases are TGTGCCAGCTCACCAATAGACCATCCCCAAGGGACCCAGTACTTC. This codes for CASSPIDHPQGTQYF.

The CDR3 bases are TGTGCCAGCAGTAATCGACAGGACGTAGAACCTTTCTTT. Residues: CASSNRQDVEPFF. The genes are TRBV6-5 and TRBJ1-1; a possible D gene is TRBD1 (6 bases). CDR1 and CDR2 (germline): MNHEY, SVGAGI. The CDR3 has 13 amino acids. Trimming removed 5 bases from V and 12 bases from J, with 19 bases in between.

The chain joins TRBV7-2 to TRBJ2-3; 9 bases fit TRBD2. Germline CDR1 SGHTA, CDR2 FQGNSA. V gave up 2 bases and J gave up 2 bases; unmatched junction bases: 8. The CDR3 extends over 17 amino acids. The CDR3: CASSLYLAGAYTDTQYF. The CDR3 region has the DNA TGTGCCAGCAGCTTATACTTAGCGGGGGCCTACACAGATACGCAGTATTTT.

This sequence joins TRBV18 and TRBJ2-7; maybe TRBD2 (6 bases). The CDR3 runs 15 residues. V dropped 3 bases and J dropped 6 bases, with 18 bases sitting between them. The germline CDR1 and CDR2 sequences are KGHSH and LQKENI. The chain's CDR3 is CASSPQVSGRREQYF. The CDR3 coding sequence is TGTGCCAGCTCACCCCAGGTATCAGGGAGGCGCGAGCAGTACTTC.

This clonotype was recorded only once. V usage is TRBV6-5 and J usage is TRBJ1-5; D remains ambiguous. Between the trimmed V and J ends, which lost 6 bases and 0 bases, there was a span of 12 bases. Germline CDR1 and CDR2: MNHEY and SVGAGI. The CDR3 loop spans 15 amino acids. In nucleotides, the CDR3 is TGTGCCAGCAGCCTTACACAATATAGCAATCAGCCCCAGCATTTT. Translation gives CASSLTQYSNQPQHF.

The chain combines TRBV20-1 with TRBJ2-1, with TRBD2 identical over 7 bases. Germline V gene data show CDR1 as DFQATT and CDR2 as SNEGSKA (reference sequence). J gave up 5 bases and V 0 bases, and 7 bases lay outside the gene matches. The CDR3 sequence is 15 residues long. CDR3 residues: CSARDWSSGHNEQFF. In DNA, the CDR3 is TGCAGTGCTAGAGATTGGAGTAGCGGGCACAATGAGCAGTTCTTC.